Listed below are T cell receptor beta chains from one sample, sequenced in a study of regulatory T cells in long-lasting Graves disease. TCRdb re-derived calls from the multiplex PCR reads in MiXCR, one entry per CDR3 protein. The sample shows some 560,000 distinct CDR3 sequences, about 16% of them seen only once. These data were also reused for a study on T cells in Graves' hyperthyroidism and ophthalmopathy.

The sample in question was peripheral blood mononuclear cells (PBMCs), obtained at new diagnosis, from a patient treated with antithyroid drugs. These receptors came from a woman aged 35-65 years with Graves disease. Each CDR3 is given without its conserved first and last residue.

len	v_gene	CDR3aa
13	TRBV4-1	ASSPPTTRGRELF
13	TRBV7-9	ASTQPVGGYNEQF
14	TRBV2	ASSEGESSYNSPLH
12	TRBV2	ASKASGGTDTQY
9	TRBV29-1	SVGGEPEAF
11	TRBV2	ASRPMRLNEQF
12	TRBV25-1	ASSFDGINYGYT
11	TRBV5-1	ASSPGRGLEQY
20	TRBV24-1	ATGDPPIGGRHKRGSRNTIY
12	TRBV28	ASRGPWETYEQY
13	TRBV12-3/TRBV12-4	ASSPPNTANYGYT
12	TRBV6-1	ASGPGFRTDTQY
13	TRBV4-1	ASSQWTGRDTEAF
12	TRBV28	ASSPIFVGNTIY
11	TRBV12-3/TRBV12-4	ASILRAGGPRY
12	TRBV2	ASSETGTNSPLH
14	TRBV27	ASSPPGGDRTYGYT
13	TRBV6-1	ASSRQGSAYNEQF
13	TRBV7-2	ASSPGAATNEKLF
12	TRBV7-2	ASSLGFRSYEQY
13	TRBV3-1	ASSQVLDSPYGYT
13	TRBV7-3	ASSLVGGTGNTIY
12	TRBV28	ASMSTEINYGYT
14	TRBV6-2/TRBV6-3	ASSGQAREPTDTQY
11	TRBV28	ASNGAEGYEQY
13	TRBV4-1	ASSPQGAGNSPLH
11	TRBV20-1	SAAGSGANVLT
10	TRBV24-1	ATRDRRWEQF
15	TRBV7-3	ASSHPKGGTSTDTQY
12	TRBV6-2/TRBV6-3	ASSAPQNTGELF
13	TRBV12-3/TRBV12-4	ASRQAGGHTDTQY
12	TRBV2	ASRWDRGYDEQF
12	TRBV5-1	ASSPGLDGTEAF
10	TRBV3-1	ASGGHPDGYT
16	TRBV5-5	ASSRGGGPDPFGEKLF
15	TRBV10-3	AITPGNRLSNTGELF
13	TRBV12-3/TRBV12-4	ASSQRQGPTGELF
12	TRBV6-2/TRBV6-3	ASSYRHRDSPLH
14	TRBV5-4	ASSPMGGGLNTEAF
14	TRBV5-5	ASSLAGTGGTGELF
13	TRBV5-6	ASSPIAVAKNIQY
12	TRBV4-1	ASSQQGYQETQY
13	TRBV19	ASSIAHPRGRPQH
14	TRBV7-9	ASSLAWTGFLNEQY
10	TRBV12-3/TRBV12-4	AIRQTAGELF
13	TRBV9	ASSGGLEDSYEQY
14	TRBV11-1	ASSLGLGAASGEQF
12	TRBV6-9	ASSYPGSNQPQH
12	TRBV11-2	ASSFRILNTEAF
13	TRBV7-9	ASSFGVGGTGELF
13	TRBV13	ASSLGGLRAEKLF
12	TRBV10-3	AIRGDRDNQPQH
16	TRBV28	ASSSPWTGGILAYGYT
13	TRBV19	ASSIATGANQPQH
13	TRBV2	ASSGLAGATDTQY